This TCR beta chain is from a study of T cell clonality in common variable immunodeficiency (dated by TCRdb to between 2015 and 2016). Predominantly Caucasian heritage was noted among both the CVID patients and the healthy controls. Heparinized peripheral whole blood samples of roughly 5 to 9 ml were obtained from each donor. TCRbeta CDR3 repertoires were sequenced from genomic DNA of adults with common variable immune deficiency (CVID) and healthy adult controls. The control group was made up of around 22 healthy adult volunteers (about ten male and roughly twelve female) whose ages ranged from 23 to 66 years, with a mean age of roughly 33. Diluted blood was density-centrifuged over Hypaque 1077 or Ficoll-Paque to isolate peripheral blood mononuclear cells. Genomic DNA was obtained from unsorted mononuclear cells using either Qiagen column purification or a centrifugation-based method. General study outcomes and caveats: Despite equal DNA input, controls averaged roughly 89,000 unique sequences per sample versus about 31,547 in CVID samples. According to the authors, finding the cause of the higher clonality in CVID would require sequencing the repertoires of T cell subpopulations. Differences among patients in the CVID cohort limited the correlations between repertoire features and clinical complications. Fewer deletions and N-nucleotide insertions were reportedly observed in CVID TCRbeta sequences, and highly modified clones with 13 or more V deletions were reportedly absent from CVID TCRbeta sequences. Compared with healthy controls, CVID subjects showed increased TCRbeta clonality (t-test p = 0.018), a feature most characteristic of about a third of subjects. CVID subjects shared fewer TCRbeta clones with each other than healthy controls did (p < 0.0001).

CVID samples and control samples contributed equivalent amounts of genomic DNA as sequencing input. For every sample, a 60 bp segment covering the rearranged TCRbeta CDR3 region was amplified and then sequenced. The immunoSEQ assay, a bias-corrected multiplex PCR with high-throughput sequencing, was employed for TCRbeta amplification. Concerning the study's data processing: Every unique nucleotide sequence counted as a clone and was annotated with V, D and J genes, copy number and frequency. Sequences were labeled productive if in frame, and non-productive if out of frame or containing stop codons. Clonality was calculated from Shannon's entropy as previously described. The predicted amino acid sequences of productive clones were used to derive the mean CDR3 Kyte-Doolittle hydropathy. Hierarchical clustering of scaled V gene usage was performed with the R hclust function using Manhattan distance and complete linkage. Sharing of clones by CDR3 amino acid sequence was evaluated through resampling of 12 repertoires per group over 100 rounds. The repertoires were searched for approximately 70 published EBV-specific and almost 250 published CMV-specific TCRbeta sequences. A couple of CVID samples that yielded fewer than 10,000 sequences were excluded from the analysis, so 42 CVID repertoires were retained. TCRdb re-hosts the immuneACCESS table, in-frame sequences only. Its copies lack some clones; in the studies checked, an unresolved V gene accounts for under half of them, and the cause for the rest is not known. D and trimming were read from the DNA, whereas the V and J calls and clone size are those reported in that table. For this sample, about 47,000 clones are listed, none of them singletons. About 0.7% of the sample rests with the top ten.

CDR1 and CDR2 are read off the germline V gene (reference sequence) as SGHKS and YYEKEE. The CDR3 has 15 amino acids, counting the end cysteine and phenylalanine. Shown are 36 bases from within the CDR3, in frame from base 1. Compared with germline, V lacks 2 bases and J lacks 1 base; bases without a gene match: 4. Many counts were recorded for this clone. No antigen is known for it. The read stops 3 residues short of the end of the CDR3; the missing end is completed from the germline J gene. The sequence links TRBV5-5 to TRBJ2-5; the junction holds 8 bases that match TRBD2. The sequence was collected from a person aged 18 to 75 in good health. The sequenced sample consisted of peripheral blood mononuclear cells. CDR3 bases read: TGTGCCAGCAGCTTACTCGGGGGGGGCCAAGAGACC. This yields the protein CASSLLGGGQET. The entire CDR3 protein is CASSLLGGGQETQYF. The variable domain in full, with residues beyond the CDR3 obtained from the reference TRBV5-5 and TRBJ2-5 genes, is DAGVTQSPTHLIKTRGQQVTLRCSPISGHKSVSWYQQVLGQGPQFIFQYYEKEERGRGNFPDRFSARQFPNYSSELNVNALLLGDSALYLCASSLLGGGQETQYFGPGTRLLVL.